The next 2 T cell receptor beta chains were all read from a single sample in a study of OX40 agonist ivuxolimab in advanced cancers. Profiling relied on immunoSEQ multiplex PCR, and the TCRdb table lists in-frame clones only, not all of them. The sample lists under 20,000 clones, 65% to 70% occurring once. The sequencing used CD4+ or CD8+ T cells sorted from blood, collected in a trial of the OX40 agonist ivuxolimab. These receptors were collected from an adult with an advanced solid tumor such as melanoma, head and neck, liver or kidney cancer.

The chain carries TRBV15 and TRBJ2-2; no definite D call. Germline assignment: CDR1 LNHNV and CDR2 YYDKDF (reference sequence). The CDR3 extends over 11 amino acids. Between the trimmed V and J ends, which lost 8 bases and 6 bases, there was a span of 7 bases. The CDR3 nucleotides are TGTGCCACCGCTCAACCCGGGGAGCTGTTTTTT. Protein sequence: CATAQPGELFF.

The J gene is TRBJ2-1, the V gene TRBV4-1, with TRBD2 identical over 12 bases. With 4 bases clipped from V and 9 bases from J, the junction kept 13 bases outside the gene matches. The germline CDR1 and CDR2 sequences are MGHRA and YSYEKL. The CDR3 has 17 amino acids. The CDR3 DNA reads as TGCGCCAGCAGCCGGGCGACTAGCGGGAGAGGAAGGGGTGAGCAGTTCTTC. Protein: CASSRATSGRGRGEQFF.